This is a list of T cell receptor beta chains from one sample in a study of technical replicates of blood from several donors. TCRdb keeps only in-frame clones here, not all; method: immunoSEQ multiplex PCR. The sample yields 60,000 to 90,000 clones, about 95% seen once. Sequencing was performed on T cells isolated from PBMCs. The receptors derive from a human donor in good health. Each CDR3 is given with its conserved first and last residue. A D gene is named only where the DNA matches it firmly. Size is omitted from some rows. Given values are once, few, many or a class for expanded clones.

clone_size	d_call	j_call	v_call	cdr3_aa	cdr3_nt
.	TRBD1	TRBJ2-5	TRBV10-1	CASPSLGQGMGTQYF	TGCGCCAGCCCCTCTCTAGGACAGGGAATGGGGACCCAGTACTTC
.	.	TRBJ1-1	TRBV5-1	CASGLGGADTEAFF	TGCGCCAGCGGCTTGGGGGGCGCGGACACTGAAGCTTTCTTT
.	.	TRBJ2-1	TRBV29-1	CSVDRGSNEQFF	TGCAGCGTTGACAGGGGCAGCAATGAGCAGTTCTTC
.	.	TRBJ2-6	TRBV5-1	CASSLAGTFSGANVLTF	TGCGCCAGCAGCTTGGCAGGGACTTTCTCTGGGGCCAACGTCCTGACTTTC
.	.	TRBJ1-1	TRBV30	CAWSGANTEAFF	TGTGCCTGGAGTGGGGCGAACACTGAAGCTTTCTTT
.	.	TRBJ1-1	TRBV18	CASSPGTLGEAFF	TGTGCCAGCTCACCAGGGACACTCGGTGAAGCTTTCTTT
.	TRBD1	TRBJ1-2	TRBV7-9	CASSYQDREYGYTF	TGTGCCAGCAGCTACCAAGACAGGGAGTATGGCTACACCTTC
.	TRBD2	TRBJ2-3	TRBV27	CASHWGAGESDTQYF	TGTGCCAGCCACTGGGGAGCGGGGGAGTCAGATACGCAGTATTTT
few	TRBD1	TRBJ1-2	TRBV7-8	CASSLGGQSLNYGYTF	TGTGCCAGCAGCTTAGGGGGACAGTCTCTTAACTATGGCTACACCTTC
.	.	TRBJ2-7	TRBV11-1	CASSLGPTYEQYF	TGTGCCAGCAGCTTAGGGCCAACGTACGAGCAGTACTTC
.	TRBD1	TRBJ2-7	TRBV9	CASSDDRGGSYEQYF	TGTGCCAGCAGCGACGACAGGGGGGGTTCCTACGAGCAGTACTTC
.	.	TRBJ2-7	TRBV6-1	CASSLQGGGFYEQYF	TGTGCCAGCAGTTTACAGGGGGGGGGATTCTACGAGCAGTACTTC
.	.	TRBJ1-2	TRBV7-9	CASSFGQNYGYTF	TGTGCCAGCAGCTTCGGACAGAACTATGGCTACACCTTC
.	.	TRBJ2-2	TRBV19	CASRPRGDTGELFF	TGTGCCAGTAGGCCGCGTGGTGACACCGGGGAGCTGTTTTTT
.	.	TRBJ2-2	TRBV5-8	CASSPGGTSYTGELFF	TGTGCCAGCAGCCCTGGCGGGACCTCATACACCGGGGAGCTGTTTTTT
.	.	TRBJ2-7	TRBV7-9	CASRYLVDGVQYF	TGTGCCAGCAGGTATCTAGTAGATGGTGTTCAGTACTTC
.	TRBD1	TRBJ2-7	TRBV13	CASSLGWTGTYEQYF	TGTGCCAGCAGCTTAGGTTGGACAGGTACCTACGAGCAGTACTTC
.	TRBD2	TRBJ2-3	TRBV5-8	CASSPRLAGGPRTDTQYF	TGTGCCAGCAGCCCACGACTAGCGGGAGGGCCAAGGACAGATACGCAGTATTTT
.	.	TRBJ1-3	TRBV30	CAWSTGSSGNTIYF	TGTGCCTGGAGTACAGGGAGCTCTGGAAACACCATATATTTT
.	.	TRBJ1-2	TRBV28	CASMGTTNYGYTF	TGTGCCAGCATGGGGACTACTAACTATGGCTACACCTTC
.	TRBD2	TRBJ2-3	TRBV10-3	CAISVTSGLTDTQYF	TGTGCCATCAGTGTTACTAGCGGCTTAACAGATACGCAGTATTTT
.	TRBD1	TRBJ1-1	TRBV19	CASSIAGTVNTEAFF	TGTGCCAGTAGTATAGCCGGGACAGTGAACACTGAAGCTTTCTTT
.	.	TRBJ1-2	TRBV27	CASSPGGDGYTF	TGTGCCAGCAGTCCCGGCGGGGATGGCTACACCTTC
.	.	TRBJ2-7	TRBV28	CASRDSLSEQYF	TGTGCCAGCAGGGACTCCCTGTCCGAGCAGTACTTC
.	TRBD1	TRBJ1-1	TRBV5-4	CASSRSVTGGLGNTEAFF	TGTGCCAGCAGCCGGAGTGTAACAGGGGGGTTGGGGAACACTGAAGCTTTCTTT
.	.	TRBJ1-1	TRBV6-5	CASSYSSGNMNTEAFF	TGTGCCAGCAGTTACTCGTCAGGGAACATGAACACTGAAGCTTTCTTT
.	TRBD2	TRBJ2-7	TRBV28	CASSRTSGSYEQYF	TGTGCCAGCAGTCGGACTAGCGGGAGCTACGAGCAGTACTTC
.	TRBD1	TRBJ1-3	TRBV5-1	CASSLGTVGNTIYF	TGCGCCAGCAGCCTCGGGACAGTAGGAAACACCATATATTTT
.	TRBD1	TRBJ2-6	TRBV19	CASDTGAGANVLTF	TGTGCCAGTGATACAGGGGCTGGGGCCAACGTCCTGACTTTC
.	TRBD1	TRBJ2-5	TRBV5-6	CASTLLGTGVQETQYF	TGTGCCAGCACCTTGCTCGGGACAGGGGTCCAAGAGACCCAGTACTTC